This TCR beta chain was captured in a study of T cells in Graves' hyperthyroidism and ophthalmopathy. Overall study results and limits: Among clonotypes expanded in thyroid above 0.001, most were also found in blood.

This clonotype has at least ten counts. Its specificity is unknown. V lost 2 bases to trimming and J lost 3 bases, with 13 bases between them. The germline V gene has CDR1 GTSNPN and CDR2 SVGIG (reference sequence). This CDR3 contains 14 residues. Researchers took RNA transcripts and amplified the TCR beta CDR3 regions from them. HTBI primers were used for first-round RT-PCR of the TCR CDR3. TCRdb re-analysed the multiplex PCR reads in MiXCR, keeping a single row per CDR3 protein. The sample lists 300,000 to 450,000 distinct CDR3 sequences, approximately 14% occurring once. The TCR comes from a woman younger than 35 with Graves' hyperthyroidism that later progressed to Graves' ophthalmopathy. The sequenced sample consisted of blood. The rearrangement links TRBV30 to TRBJ1-2, with no clear D. The CDR3 DNA reads as TGTGCCTGGAGTCAGAGCTTTGCGGACTATGGCTACACCTTC. This sequence encodes CAWSQSFADYGYTF.